This TCR beta chain was profiled in a study of T cell responses to AZD1222 COVID-19 vaccine. Study-wide results and limits: Among vaccine-associated CD4 TCRs, coverage spanned spike, with dominance at 160-218 and 743-854. Among spike-specific TCRs, nearly half reportedly target unmutated variant regions. Receipt of two AZD1222 doses was followed by a rise in Spike-specific TCR breadth and depth. Among the donors, most were white British and more were female, and clonal diversity was possibly underestimated.

TCRdb keeps only in-frame clones here, not all; method: immunoSEQ multiplex PCR. The sample lists about 120,000 clones; roughly 90% were seen once. Germline V lookup: CDR1 SGHRS, CDR2 YFSETQ. Trimming took 0 bases from V and 4 from J, leaving 8 bases between them. This CDR3 region has 14 residues. On this clone: Antigen unknown.

The gene calls are TRBV5-1 and TRBJ2-1, with TRBD1 as a possible D gene (6 bases). The sequences come from peripheral blood, collected on day 0 of AZD1222 vaccination. This sequence was found in an adult in good health. The CDR3 region has the DNA TGCGCCAGCAGCTTGGCTGACAGGTACAATGAGCAGTTCTTC. Translating it yields CASSLADRYNEQFF.